Shown below are 3 T cell receptor beta chains from a single sample sequenced in a study of cytomegalovirus exposure and HLA in healthy donors (dated by TCRdb to about 2017). The library was prepared using the immunoSEQ multiplex PCR assay. Not all clones reach the TCRdb copy of this immuneACCESS table, which keeps in-frame sequences only. Checked studies attribute under half of the gap to unresolved V genes and leave the rest unexplained. In all, the sample holds around 120,000 clones, and 70% to 90% of those were seen once. The top ten clones comprise roughly 6% of the sample. The sample was PBMCs. These receptors were obtained from a woman younger than 30 in good health and CMV-seropositive.

This chain uses TRBV29-1 with TRBJ1-2, with D perhaps TRBD1 (5 bases). Germline V gene lookup returns CDR1 SQVTM and CDR2 ANQGSEA. V was pared by 2 bases and J by 7 bases, with 14 bases between. The CDR3 extends over 13 amino acids. The CDR3 region is CSVEQGMVSGYTF. DNA for the CDR3: TGCAGCGTTGAACAGGGAATGGTTAGTGGCTACACCTTC.

The J gene is TRBJ2-5, the V gene TRBV30; D unresolved. This CDR3 has 13 amino acids. CDR1 is GTSNPN, CDR2 SVGIG, per germline (reference sequence). V lost 4 bases and J 4 bases, leaving 13 bases between the germline ends. The CDR3 sequence is CAWNRIPGETQYF. The CDR3 nucleotides read TGTGCCTGGAATAGAATCCCGGGAGAGACCCAGTACTTC.

The chain combines TRBV9 with TRBJ1-1; TRBD1 might be the D (5 bases). The V and J ends lost 0 bases and 10 bases respectively, with 13 bases between them. The germline V gene encodes CDR1 SGDLS and CDR2 YYNGEE. The CDR3 contains 13 residues. The CDR3 coding sequence is TGTGCCAGCAGCGTAGGGGGAGGGACGCGAGCTTTCTTT. Its translation: CASSVGGGTRAFF.